This T cell receptor beta chain was found in a study of immune evolution from preneoplasia to lung adenocarcinoma. For this clone: The antigen is not known.

Clones were sequenced by immunoSEQ multiplex PCR, and TCRdb holds only the in-frame ones, with some missing. The sample consists of approximately 7,500 clones, around three quarters of them appearing once. The CDR3 totals 15 residues. The V segment lost 5 bases and the J segment 7 bases; nucleotides outside the gene matches: 10. Germline CDR1 SEHNR, CDR2 FQNEAQ (reference sequence). General study findings and limits: Highest clonality occurred in KRAS-mutant, not EGFR-mutant or double wild-type, nodules.

V and J are TRBV7-9 and TRBJ1-4; 7 positions match TRBD1. Input material: FFPE invasive lung adenocarcinoma tissue. The clonotype comes from a person aged 40 to 50 with lung adenocarcinoma. The CDR3 DNA follows: TGTGCCAGCAGCGAGAGACAGGGTGACGTTGAAAAACTGTTTTTT. This encodes CASSERQGDVEKLFF. Supplemented by reference TRBV7-9 and TRBJ1-4, the full variable domain reads DTGVSQNPRHKITKRGQNVTFRCDPISEHNRLYWYRQTLGQGPEFLTYFQNEAQLEKSRLLSDRFSAERPKGSFSTLEIQRTEQGDSAMYLCASSERQGDVEKLFFGSGTQLSVL.